The 10 T cell receptor beta chains given below trace back to one sample, sequenced in a study of T cell responses to AZD1222 COVID-19 vaccine. Method: immunoSEQ multiplex PCR; TCRdb's copy keeps in-frame clones and lacks some. The sample contains roughly 40,000 clones, about nine tenths of which appear only once. The material sequenced was peripheral blood, taken 28 days after the second AZD1222 dose. These TCRs come from an adult who received the AZD1222 COVID-19 vaccine.

This rearrangement joins TRBV19 to TRBJ1-2; no firm D call. Trimming pared 5 bases from V and 4 bases from J, leaving 14 bases between. This CDR3 region has 14 residues. CDR1 and CDR2 (germline): LNHDA, SQIVND (reference sequence). The CDR3 DNA reads as TGTGCCAGTAGTGGACGCGGTCAGAGCTATGGCTACACCTTC. It specifies CASSGRGQSYGYTF.

The chain carries TRBV12-3 or TRBV12-4 and TRBJ1-2, with D tentatively TRBD1 (6 bases). V shed 6 bases and J shed 5 bases, with 13 bases lying between them. The CDR3 contains 13 residues. This CDR3 is CASRVGGGYGYTF. The DNA of the CDR3 is TGTGCCAGCAGGGTAGGGGGAGGATATGGCTACACCTTC.

This clone appeared once. This CDR3 reads CASSGQGVGGYTF. The CDR3 DNA follows: TGTGCCAGCAGCGGACAGGGAGTTGGTGGCTACACCTTC. The genes are TRBV9 and TRBJ1-2; 7 bases fit TRBD1. Germline V gene data show CDR1 as SGDLS and CDR2 as YYNGEE. Trimming at V came to 3 bases and at J to 7 bases, leaving 6 bases not matched to a gene. This CDR3 has 13 residues.

The CDR3 DNA follows: TGCGCCAGCAGCTCTGGACTAATGGAGAACACTGAAGCTTTCTTT. This gives the protein CASSSGLMENTEAFF. The V call is TRBV5-1, the J call TRBJ1-1, with D unresolved. CDR3 length equals 15 residues. The germline gives CDR1 SGHRS, CDR2 YFSETQ. The V and J ends lost 3 bases and 1 base respectively, with 13 bases between them.

The chain has TRBV6-5 and TRBJ1-3; 8 bases map to TRBD1. Trimming at V came to 5 bases and at J to 4 bases, leaving 7 bases not matched to a gene. Per germline, CDR1 MNHEY and CDR2 SVGAGI. This CDR3 is 15 amino acids long. CDR3 residues: CASSKGQGAGNTIYF. CDR3 bases: TGTGCCAGCAGTAAGGGCCAGGGGGCGGGAAACACCATATATTTT.

J is TRBJ1-6 and V is TRBV14; D not resolved. Germline loops: CDR1 SGHDN, CDR2 FVKESK. V was cut by 1 base and J by 9 bases, with 10 bases left in between. This CDR3 spans 14 amino acids. In nucleotides, the CDR3 is TGTGCCAGCAGCCAAGGTTTCGGAATTTCACCCCTCCACTTT. It encodes CASSQGFGISPLHF.

The V gene is TRBV14, the J gene TRBJ1-6; the match to TRBD1 covers 7 bases. From germline, CDR1 is SGHDN and CDR2 FVKESK. The CDR3 sequence is 14 residues long. V was pared by 1 base and J by 7 bases, with 1 base of the junction left unmatched. CDR3 sequence reads: CASSQAGGNSPLHF. DNA for the CDR3: TGTGCCAGCAGCCAAGCAGGGGGGAATTCACCCCTCCACTTT. Combining the CDR3 with reference TRBV14 and TRBJ1-6 gives the whole variable domain EAGVTQFPSHSVIEKGQTVTLRCDPISGHDNLYWYRRVMGKEIKFLLHFVKESKQDESGMPNNRFLAERTGGTYSTLKVQPAELEDSGVYFCASSQAGGNSPLHFGNGTRLTVT.

The gene calls are TRBV20-1 and TRBJ2-1; a possible D gene is TRBD2 (7 bases). V lost 3 bases and J 6 bases, leaving 21 bases between the germline ends. Germline CDR1 and CDR2: DFQATT and SNEGSKA (reference sequence). This CDR3 is built from 16 residues. CDR3 DNA: TGCAGTGCTAGTAAGATCTGGGGGGGGGCCCCCAATGAGCAGTTCTTC. Its protein product is CSASKIWGGAPNEQFF.

This clone showed up just once. The rearrangement uses TRBV7-2 and TRBJ1-1, with a tentative D call TRBD1 (5 bases). There are 14 residues in the CDR3. Germline V gene sequence: CDR1 SGHTA, CDR2 FQGNSA. V was clipped by 0 bases and J by 5 bases, with 10 bases between them. Here the CDR3 DNA reads TGTGCCAGCAGCTTAGCGCTGGGGGGGACTGAAGCTTTCTTT. Translation gives CASSLALGGTEAFF.

The chain links TRBV5-1 to TRBJ1-2, with 10 positions matching TRBD1. This CDR3 is 16 amino acids long. The germline gives CDR1 SGHRS, CDR2 YFSETQ. After removal of 2 bases from V and 7 bases from J, the junction contained 11 bases not matched to a gene. CDR3 loop: CASSLRTGGSSRGYTF. CDR3 coding DNA: TGCGCCAGCAGCTTAAGGACAGGGGGTTCCTCTCGTGGCTACACCTTC.